The clone carrying this TCR beta chain was seen just once. The data originate from a study of blood T cell repertoires in COVID-19. Across the study: The samples span acute and convalescent COVID-19 from the United States, Italy and Spain. Sample material is recorded as cDNA or gDNA derived from T cells, B-cell-depleted T cells, or PBMCs.

The CDR3 spans 16 residues. J was trimmed by 2 bases and V by 5 bases; bases with no gene match: 8. In germline, CDR1 is LNHDA, CDR2 SQIVND (reference sequence). Authors' analysis steps: Amplification from reference gene primers served as the basis for estimated nucleated cell counts. Generated by immunoSEQ multiplex PCR, the TCRdb table keeps only in-frame clones and is missing some. From that table come the V and J calls and clone size; the DNA was used to work out D and trimming. The data hold about 66,000 clones, with around 82% observed a single time. The clonotype was recovered from a man in his fifties or sixties with acute or convalescent COVID-19. V and J are TRBV19 and TRBJ1-2; 10 bases match TRBD1. The sample was peripheral blood. The CDR3 coding sequence is TGTGCCAGTAGTGGGCACTCGGGACAGGGGAACTATGGCTACACCTTC. It yields the protein CASSGHSGQGNYGYTF.